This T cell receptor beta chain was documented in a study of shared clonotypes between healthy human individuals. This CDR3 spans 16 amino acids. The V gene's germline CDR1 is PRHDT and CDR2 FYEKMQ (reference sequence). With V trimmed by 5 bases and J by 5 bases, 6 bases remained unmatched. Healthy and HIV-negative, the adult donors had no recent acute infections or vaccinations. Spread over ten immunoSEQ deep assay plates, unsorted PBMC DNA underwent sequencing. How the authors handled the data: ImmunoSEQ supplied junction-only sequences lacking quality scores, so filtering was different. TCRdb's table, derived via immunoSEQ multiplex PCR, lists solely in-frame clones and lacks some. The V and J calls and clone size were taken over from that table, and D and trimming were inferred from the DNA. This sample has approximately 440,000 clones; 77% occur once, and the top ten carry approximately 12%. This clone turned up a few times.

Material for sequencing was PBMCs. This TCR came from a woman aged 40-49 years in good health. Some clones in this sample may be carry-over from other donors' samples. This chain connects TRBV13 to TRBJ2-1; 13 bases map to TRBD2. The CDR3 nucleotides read TGTGCCAGCAGCCAGGGGACTAGCGGGGCTCACAATGAGCAGTTCTTC. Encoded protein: CASSQGTSGAHNEQFF.